The entry that follows covers one T cell receptor (beta chain) sequence. This record comes from a study of blood T cell repertoires in COVID-19. Study background: Acute-phase and convalescent COVID-19 samples originated in the United States, Italy and Spain. Nucleic acid was either cDNA or gDNA, and it came from T cells, B-cell-depleted T cells, or PBMCs.

Authors' processing steps: Using reference gene primer amplification, nucleated cell counts were estimated. Method: immunoSEQ multiplex PCR; TCRdb's copy keeps in-frame clones and lacks some. V, J and clone size are taken as reported in that table, and D and trimming were inferred from the DNA itself. The repertoire holds approximately 150,000 clones, about 80% seen once, with over 7.5% in the top ten. Sequenced: peripheral blood. The origin of this receptor is a woman in her seventies with acute or convalescent COVID-19.

CDR3 bases: TGTGCCAGCAGCTCTTCGACAGGGAGCACGACAGATACGCAGTATTTT. This gives the protein CASSSSTGSTTDTQYF. The chain carries TRBV11-3 and TRBJ2-3; 7 bases are a match to TRBD1. V shed 4 bases, J shed 3 bases, and the junction held 10 bases outside the gene matches. The CDR3 has 16 residues. CDR1 SGHNT and CDR2 YENEEA come from the germline V gene.